This is a list of T cell receptor beta chains from one sample in a study of T cells in Graves' hyperthyroidism and ophthalmopathy. TCRdb used MiXCR to reprocess the multiplex PCR reads, holding one entry per CDR3 protein. Here the sample spans hundreds of thousands of distinct CDR3 sequences, 35% to 40% being singletons. Sample: blood. Receptor source: a man between 18 and 29 years old with Graves' hyperthyroidism. The CDR3 runs from the conserved cysteine through the conserved F or W.

j_gene: TRBJ1-4
v_gene: TRBV12-3/TRBV12-4
CDR3aa: CASTAGTGWEKLFF

j_gene: TRBJ1-1
v_gene: TRBV12-3/TRBV12-4
CDR3aa: CASSEGAGNTEAFF

j_gene: TRBJ1-6
v_gene: TRBV10-3
CDR3aa: CAISLGGSPLHF

j_gene: TRBJ2-5
v_gene: TRBV2
CDR3aa: CASHEGAGGLGGTQYF

j_gene: TRBJ1-5
v_gene: TRBV12-3/TRBV12-4
CDR3aa: CASSSGRRVNQPQHF

j_gene: TRBJ1-1
v_gene: TRBV5-4
CDR3aa: CASTSSDTEAFF

j_gene: TRBJ1-2
v_gene: TRBV15
CDR3aa: CATSRILRDREYGYTF

j_gene: TRBJ1-4
v_gene: TRBV10-1
CDR3aa: CASSELGGDGEKLFF

j_gene: TRBJ2-7
v_gene: TRBV7-9
CDR3aa: CASSARTSGSSYEQYF

j_gene: TRBJ1-6
v_gene: TRBV7-3
CDR3aa: CASSPAGGSSPLHF

j_gene: TRBJ1-4
v_gene: TRBV20-1
CDR3aa: CSASNRPSLNEKLFF

j_gene: TRBJ2-7
v_gene: TRBV6-1
CDR3aa: CASRAGLAYYEQYF

j_gene: TRBJ2-5
v_gene: TRBV7-2
CDR3aa: CASSLVRGAVGETQYF

j_gene: TRBJ2-2
v_gene: TRBV20-1
CDR3aa: CSASSGAAGSGELFF